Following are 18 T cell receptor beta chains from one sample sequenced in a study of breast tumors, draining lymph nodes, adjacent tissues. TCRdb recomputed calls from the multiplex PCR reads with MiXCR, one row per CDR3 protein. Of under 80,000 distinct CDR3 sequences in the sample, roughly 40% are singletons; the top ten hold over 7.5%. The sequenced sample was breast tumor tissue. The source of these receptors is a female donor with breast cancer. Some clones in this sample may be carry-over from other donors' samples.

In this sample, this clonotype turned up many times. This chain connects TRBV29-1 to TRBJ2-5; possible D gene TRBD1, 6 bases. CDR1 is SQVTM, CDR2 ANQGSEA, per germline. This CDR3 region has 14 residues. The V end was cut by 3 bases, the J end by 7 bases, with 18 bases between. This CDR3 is CSVEGQGMLGTQYF. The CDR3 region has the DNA TGCAGCGTTGAGGGGCAGGGGATGTTAGGGACCCAGTACTTC.

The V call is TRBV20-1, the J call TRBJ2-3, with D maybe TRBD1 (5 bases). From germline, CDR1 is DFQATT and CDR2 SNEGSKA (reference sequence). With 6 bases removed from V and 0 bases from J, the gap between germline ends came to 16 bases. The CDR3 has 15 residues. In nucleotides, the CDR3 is TGCAGTGCCAGTGGTGTAGGGGCTAGCACAGATACGCAGTATTTT. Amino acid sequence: CSASGVGASTDTQYF.

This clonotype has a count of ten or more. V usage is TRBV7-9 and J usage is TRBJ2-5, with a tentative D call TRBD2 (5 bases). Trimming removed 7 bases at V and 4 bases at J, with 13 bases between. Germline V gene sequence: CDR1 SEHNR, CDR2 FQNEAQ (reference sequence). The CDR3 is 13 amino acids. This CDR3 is CASKSTGGETQYF. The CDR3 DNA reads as TGTGCCAGCAAATCGACCGGAGGAGAGACCCAGTACTTC.

CDR3 sequence: CSAHSRRDRGLSTETQYF. CDR3 bases: TGCAGTGCCCACTCAAGGAGGGACAGGGGACTCTCAACTGAGACCCAGTACTTC. J is TRBJ2-5 and V is TRBV20-1; 10 positions agree with TRBD1. The germline CDR1 and CDR2 sequences are DFQATT and SNEGSKA (reference sequence). The CDR3 covers 18 residues. V shed 6 bases and J 5 bases; nucleotides not matched to a gene: 21.

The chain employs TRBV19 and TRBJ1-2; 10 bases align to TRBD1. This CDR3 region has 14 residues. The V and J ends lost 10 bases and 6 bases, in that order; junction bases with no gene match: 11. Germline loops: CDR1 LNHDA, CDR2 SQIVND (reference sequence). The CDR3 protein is CATLGTGAGNGYTF. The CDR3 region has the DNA TGTGCCACCCTCGGGACAGGGGCCGGGAATGGCTACACCTTC.

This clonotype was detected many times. As DNA, the CDR3 is TGTGCCAGCAGCTTCGCAGGTGGGTCCAATGAGCAGTTCTTC. It yields the protein CASSFAGGSNEQFF. The chain has TRBV7-3 and TRBJ2-1; no firm D call. V lost 3 bases and J lost 6, with 12 bases in between. The germline gives CDR1 SGHTA, CDR2 FQGTGA. The CDR3 totals 14 residues.

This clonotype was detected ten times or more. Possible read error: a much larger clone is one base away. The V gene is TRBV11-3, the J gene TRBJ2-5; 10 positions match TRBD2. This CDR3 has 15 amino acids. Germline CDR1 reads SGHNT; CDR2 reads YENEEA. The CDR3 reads CASSIAGGRQETRYF. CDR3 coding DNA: TGTGCCAGCAGTATAGCGGGGGGCCGGCAAGAGACCCGGTACTTC.

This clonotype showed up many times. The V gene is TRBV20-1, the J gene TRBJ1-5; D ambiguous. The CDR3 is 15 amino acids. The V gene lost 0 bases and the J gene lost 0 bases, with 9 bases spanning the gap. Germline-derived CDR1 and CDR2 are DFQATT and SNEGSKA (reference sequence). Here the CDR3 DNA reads TGCAGTGCTAGAGACTCAGTATTTAGCAATCAGCCCCAGCATTTT. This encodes CSARDSVFSNQPQHF.

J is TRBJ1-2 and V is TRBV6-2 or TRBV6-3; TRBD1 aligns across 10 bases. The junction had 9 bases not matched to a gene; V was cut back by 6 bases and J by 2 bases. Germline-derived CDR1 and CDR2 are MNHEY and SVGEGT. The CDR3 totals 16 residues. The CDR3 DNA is TGTGCCAGCAGGCCCGGACAGGGGGGGACGAACTATGGCTACACCTTC. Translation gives CASRPGQGGTNYGYTF.

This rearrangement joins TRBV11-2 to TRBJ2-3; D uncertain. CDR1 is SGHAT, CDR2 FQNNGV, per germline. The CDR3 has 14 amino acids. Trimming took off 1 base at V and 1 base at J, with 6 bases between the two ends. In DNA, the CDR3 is TGTGCCAGCAGCTTAGGGGCCCGCACAGATACGCAGTATTTT. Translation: CASSLGARTDTQYF.

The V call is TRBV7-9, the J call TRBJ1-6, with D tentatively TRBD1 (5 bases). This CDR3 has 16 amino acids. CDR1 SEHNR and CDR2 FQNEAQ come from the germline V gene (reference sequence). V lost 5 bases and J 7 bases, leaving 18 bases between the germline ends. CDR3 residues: CASSDGLSAGNSPLHF. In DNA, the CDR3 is TGTGCCAGCAGCGACGGCCTGTCGGCAGGGAATTCACCCCTCCACTTT. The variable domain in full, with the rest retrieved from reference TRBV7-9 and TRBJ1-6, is DTGVSQNPRHKITKRGQNVTFRCDPISEHNRLYWYRQTLGQGPEFLTYFQNEAQLEKSRLLSDRFSAERPKGSFSTLEIQRTEQGDSAMYLCASSDGLSAGNSPLHFGNGTRLTVT.

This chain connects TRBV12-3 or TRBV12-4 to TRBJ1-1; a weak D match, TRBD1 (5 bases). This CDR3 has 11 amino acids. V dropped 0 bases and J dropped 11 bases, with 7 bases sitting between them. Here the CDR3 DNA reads TGTGCCAGCAGTTTAGCAAAGGGGGCTTTCTTT. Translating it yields CASSLAKGAFF.

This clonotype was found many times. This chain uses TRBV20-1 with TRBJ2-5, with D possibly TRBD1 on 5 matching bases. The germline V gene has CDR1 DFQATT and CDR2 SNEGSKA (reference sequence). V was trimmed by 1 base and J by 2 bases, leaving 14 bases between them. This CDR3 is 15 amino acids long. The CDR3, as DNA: TGCAGTGCTAGAGTGGCCAGGGCTGCTCAAGAGACCCAGTACTTC. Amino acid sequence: CSARVARAAQETQYF.

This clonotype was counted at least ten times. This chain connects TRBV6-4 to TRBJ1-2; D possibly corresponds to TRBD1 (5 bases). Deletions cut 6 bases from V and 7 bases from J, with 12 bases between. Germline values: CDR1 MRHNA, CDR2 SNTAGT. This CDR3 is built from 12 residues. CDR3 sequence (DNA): TGTGCCAGCAGCTCCGGGACGAGTGGCTACACCTTC. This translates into CASSSGTSGYTF.

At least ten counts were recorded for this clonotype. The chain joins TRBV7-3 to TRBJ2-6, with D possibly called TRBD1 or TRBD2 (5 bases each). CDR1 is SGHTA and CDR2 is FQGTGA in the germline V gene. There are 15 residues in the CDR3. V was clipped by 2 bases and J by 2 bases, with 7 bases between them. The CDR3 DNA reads TGTGCCAGCAGCTTATTGGGGGCTGGGGCCAACGTCCTGACTTTC. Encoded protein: CASSLLGAGANVLTF.

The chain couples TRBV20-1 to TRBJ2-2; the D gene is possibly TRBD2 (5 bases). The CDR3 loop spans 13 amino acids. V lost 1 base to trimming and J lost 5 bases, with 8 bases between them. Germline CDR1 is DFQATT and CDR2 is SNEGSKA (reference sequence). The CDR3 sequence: CSARAGWTGELFF. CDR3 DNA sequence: TGCAGTGCTAGAGCGGGATGGACCGGGGAGCTGTTTTTT.

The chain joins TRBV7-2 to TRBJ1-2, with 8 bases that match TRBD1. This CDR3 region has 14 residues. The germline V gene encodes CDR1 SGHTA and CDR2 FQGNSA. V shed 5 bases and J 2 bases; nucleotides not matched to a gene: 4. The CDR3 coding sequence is TGTGCCAGCAGCAATAACAGGGGGAACTATGGCTACACCTTC. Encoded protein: CASSNNRGNYGYTF.

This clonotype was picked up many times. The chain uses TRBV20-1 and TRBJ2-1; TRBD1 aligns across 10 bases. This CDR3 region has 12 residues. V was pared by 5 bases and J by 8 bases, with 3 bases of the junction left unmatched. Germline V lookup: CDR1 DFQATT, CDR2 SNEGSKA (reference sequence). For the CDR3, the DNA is TGCAGTGCTCGGGACAGGGGCGATGAGCAGTTCTTC. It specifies CSARDRGDEQFF.